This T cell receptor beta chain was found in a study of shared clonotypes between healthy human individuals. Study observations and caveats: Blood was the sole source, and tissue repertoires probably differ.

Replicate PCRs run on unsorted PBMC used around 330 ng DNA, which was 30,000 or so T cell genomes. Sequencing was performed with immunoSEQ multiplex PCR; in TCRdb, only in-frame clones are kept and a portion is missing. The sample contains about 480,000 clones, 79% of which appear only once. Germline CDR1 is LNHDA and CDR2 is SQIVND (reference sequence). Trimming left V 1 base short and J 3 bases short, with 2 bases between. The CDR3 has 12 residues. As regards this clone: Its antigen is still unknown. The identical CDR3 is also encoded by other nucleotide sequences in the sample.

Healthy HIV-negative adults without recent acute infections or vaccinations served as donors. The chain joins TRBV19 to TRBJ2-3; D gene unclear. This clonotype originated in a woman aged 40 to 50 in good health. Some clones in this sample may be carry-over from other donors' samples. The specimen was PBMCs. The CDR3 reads CASSIGTDTQYF. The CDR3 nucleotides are TGTGCCAGTAGTATAGGAACAGATACGCAGTATTTT.